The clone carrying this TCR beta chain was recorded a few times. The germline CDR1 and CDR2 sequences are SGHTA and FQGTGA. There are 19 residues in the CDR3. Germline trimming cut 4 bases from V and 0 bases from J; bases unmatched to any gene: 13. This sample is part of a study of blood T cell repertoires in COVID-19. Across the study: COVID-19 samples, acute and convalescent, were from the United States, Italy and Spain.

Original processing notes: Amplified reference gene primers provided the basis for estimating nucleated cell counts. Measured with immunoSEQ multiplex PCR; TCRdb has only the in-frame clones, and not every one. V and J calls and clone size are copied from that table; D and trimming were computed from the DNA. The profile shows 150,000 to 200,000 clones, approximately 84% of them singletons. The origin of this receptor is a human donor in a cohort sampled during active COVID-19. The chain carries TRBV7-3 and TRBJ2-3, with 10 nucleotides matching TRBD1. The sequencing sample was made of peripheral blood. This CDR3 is CASSSTGTGVLLSTDTQYF. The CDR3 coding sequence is TGTGCCAGCAGCTCGACCGGGACAGGGGTCCTGCTAAGCACAGATACGCAGTATTTT.